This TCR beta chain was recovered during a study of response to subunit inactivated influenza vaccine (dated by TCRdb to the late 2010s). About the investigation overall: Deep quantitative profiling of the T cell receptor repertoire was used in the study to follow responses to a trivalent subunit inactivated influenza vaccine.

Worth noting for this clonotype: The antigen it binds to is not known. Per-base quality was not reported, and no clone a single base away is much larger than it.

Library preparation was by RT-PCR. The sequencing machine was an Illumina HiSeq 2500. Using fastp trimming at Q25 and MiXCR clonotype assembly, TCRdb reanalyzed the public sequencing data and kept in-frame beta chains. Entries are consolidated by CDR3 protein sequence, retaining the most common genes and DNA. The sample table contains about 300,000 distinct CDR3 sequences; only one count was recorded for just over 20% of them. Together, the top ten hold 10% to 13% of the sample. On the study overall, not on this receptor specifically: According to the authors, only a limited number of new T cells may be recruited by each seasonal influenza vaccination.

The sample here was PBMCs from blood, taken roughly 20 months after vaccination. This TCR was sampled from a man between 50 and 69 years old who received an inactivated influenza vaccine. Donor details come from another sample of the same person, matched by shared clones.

The DNA sequence follows: TGCAGTGCCAATAGCGGGAGGGGCACAGATACGCAGTATTTT. Protein translation: CSANSGRGTDTQYF. Recombination linked TRBV20-1 to TRBJ2-3; TRBD2 lines up with 11 middle nucleotides. There are 14 amino acids in the CDR3, from cysteine to phenylalanine inclusive. The sequence is cut down to CDR3 DNA, 42 bases in frame from base 1. As encoded in the germline V gene (reference sequence), CDR1 is DFQATT while CDR2 is SNEGSKA. V loses 6 bases at its end and J loses 1 base; junction bases beyond the gene matches: 3.